This entry lists 23 T cell receptor beta chains sequenced from one sample in a study of control samples from healthy donors and cancer patients. Measured with immunoSEQ multiplex PCR; TCRdb has only the in-frame clones, and not every one. The data show 100,000 to 150,000 clones, with more than 85% seen just once and approximately 1.7% held by the top ten. The sequencing input was PBMCs. Receptor source: a man in his fifties with head and neck cancer.

The V call is TRBV6-5, the J call TRBJ2-7; the D gene could be TRBD1 or TRBD2 (5 bases each). The germline V gene encodes CDR1 MNHEY and CDR2 SVGAGI. The CDR3 has 15 amino acids. Trimming pared 4 bases from V and 5 bases from J, leaving 18 bases between. The CDR3 loop is CASSSAAAGAHEQYF. In nucleotides, the CDR3 is TGTGCCAGCAGTTCGGCCGCCGCCGGGGCCCACGAGCAGTACTTC.

This clone was observed a single time. The V call is TRBV6-2 or TRBV6-3, the J call TRBJ2-7; the D is unclear. Germline values: CDR1 MNHEY, CDR2 SVGEGT. The CDR3 runs to 17 residues. The ends were cut back, 0 bases at V and 2 bases at J, with 17 bases in the middle. The CDR3 nucleotides read TGTGCCAGCAGTTACTCTATTGGATCGCCACTCACCTACGAGCAGTACTTC. Translating gives CASSYSIGSPLTYEQYF.

This clone has only one observation. The V and J genes are TRBV28 and TRBJ2-2; 7 bases line up with TRBD1. The V gene end was trimmed by 6 bases and the J gene end by 4 bases; junction bases not matched to a gene: 11. Germline CDR1 and CDR2: MDHEN and SYDVKM. The CDR3 extends over 16 amino acids. The CDR3 DNA is TGTGCCAGCAGCACTTTATTGCCAGGGGGCACCGGGGAGCTGTTTTTT. It specifies CASSTLLPGGTGELFF. The full variable domain, in which reference TRBV28 and TRBJ2-2 provide the parts outside the CDR3, is DVKVTQSSRYLVKRTGEKVFLECVQDMDHENMFWYRQDPGLGLRLIYFSYDVKMKEKGDIPEGYSVSREKKERFSLILESASTNQTSMYLCASSTLLPGGTGELFFGEGSRLTVL.

The V gene is TRBV6-2 or TRBV6-3, the J gene TRBJ1-2; D ambiguous. This CDR3 is 12 amino acids long. Trimming cost V 4 bases and J 0 bases, with 3 bases left between them. Germline CDR1 MNHEY, CDR2 SVGEGT. In nucleotides, the CDR3 is TGTGCCAGCAGTTGGGCTAACTATGGCTACACCTTC. Residues: CASSWANYGYTF.

The V call is TRBV2, the J call TRBJ1-6; the match to TRBD1 covers 8 bases. The CDR3 consists of 19 residues. V lost 2 bases to trimming and J lost 7 bases; unmatched junction nucleotides: 16. Germline assignment: CDR1 SNHLY and CDR2 FYNNEI. The DNA for the CDR3 is TGTGCCAGCAGTGAAAGGGGGCGTTTTGGGGACAGGTTAAATTCACCCCTCCACTTT. It is translated as CASSERGRFGDRLNSPLHF.

The chain uses TRBV19 and TRBJ2-7; TRBD1 is a possible D gene (6 bases). The ends were cut back, 6 bases at V and 1 base at J, with 10 bases in the middle. In germline, CDR1 is LNHDA, CDR2 SQIVND (reference sequence). This CDR3 is built from 13 residues. CDR3 DNA: TGTGCCAGTAGCGAGGACAGTTCCTACGAGCAGTACTTC. Protein: CASSEDSSYEQYF. The full variable domain, completed using reference TRBV19 and TRBJ2-7, is DGGITQSPKYLFRKEGQNVTLSCEQNLNHDAMYWYRQDPGQGLRLIYYSQIVNDFQKGDIAEGYSVSREKKESFPLTVTSAQKNPTAFYLCASSEDSSYEQYFGPGTRLTVT.

V and J are TRBV7-9 and TRBJ2-6; a possible D gene is TRBD2 (6 bases). V gave up 0 bases and J gave up 9 bases, with 18 bases separating them. In germline, CDR1 is SEHNR, CDR2 FQNEAQ (reference sequence). This CDR3 is 17 amino acids long. The DNA of the CDR3 is TGTGCCAGCAGCTTAGCGGGAGGCAGGGACTTCGGCAACGTCCTGACTTTC. Its translation is CASSLAGGRDFGNVLTF. Full variable domain (missing parts from reference TRBV7-9 and TRBJ2-6): DTGVSQNPRHKITKRGQNVTFRCDPISEHNRLYWYRQTLGQGPEFLTYFQNEAQLEKSRLLSDRFSAERPKGSFSTLEIQRTEQGDSAMYLCASSLAGGRDFGNVLTFGAGSRLTVL.

The V call is TRBV19, the J call TRBJ1-2; 9 positions match TRBD1. The CDR3 sequence is 14 residues long. The germline CDR1 and CDR2 sequences are LNHDA and SQIVND (reference sequence). The V segment lost 1 base and the J segment 6 bases; nucleotides outside the gene matches: 3. The chain's CDR3 is CASSIGTGGDGYTF. In DNA form, the CDR3 reads TGTGCCAGTAGTATAGGCACAGGGGGCGATGGCTACACCTTC. Complete variable domain (other parts from reference TRBV19 and TRBJ1-2): DGGITQSPKYLFRKEGQNVTLSCEQNLNHDAMYWYRQDPGQGLRLIYYSQIVNDFQKGDIAEGYSVSREKKESFPLTVTSAQKNPTAFYLCASSIGTGGDGYTFGSGTRLTVV.

This chain uses TRBV4-1 with TRBJ2-2; no clear D. Trimming took 3 bases from V and 6 from J, leaving 8 bases between them. The length of the CDR3 is 13 residues. Looked up from germline, CDR1 is MGHRA and CDR2 is YSYEKL. The CDR3 protein is CASSHLDAGELFF. The CDR3 region has the DNA TGCGCCAGCAGCCACCTAGACGCCGGGGAGCTGTTTTTT.

The chain couples TRBV7-3 to TRBJ2-1, with 9 bases lining up with TRBD1. The germline gives CDR1 SGHTA, CDR2 FQGTGA. The CDR3 extends over 15 amino acids. V lost 3 bases, J lost 7 bases, and 7 bases stayed unmatched. For the CDR3, the DNA is TGTGCCAGCAGCTTGCCCGGGACAGGGAGTAATGAGCAGTTCTTC. It is translated as CASSLPGTGSNEQFF. Combining the CDR3 with reference TRBV7-3 and TRBJ2-1 gives the whole variable domain GAGVSQTPSNKVTEKGKYVELRCDPISGHTALYWYRQSLGQGPEFLIYFQGTGAADDSGLPNDRFFAVRPEGSVSTLKIQRTERGDSAVYLCASSLPGTGSNEQFFGPGTRLTVL.

The chain carries TRBV7-2 and TRBJ1-2, with D unresolved. In germline, CDR1 is SGHTA, CDR2 FQGNSA. V lost 3 bases and J 0 bases, leaving 8 bases between the germline ends. The CDR3 runs 14 residues. The CDR3 spells CASSFFTANYGYTF. CDR3 sequence (DNA): TGTGCCAGCAGCTTTTTTACAGCTAACTATGGCTACACCTTC.

This clone was observed once. V and J are TRBV19 and TRBJ1-2; the match to TRBD1 covers 10 bases. Germline-derived CDR1 and CDR2 are LNHDA and SQIVND (reference sequence). This CDR3 has 16 amino acids. The junction had 14 bases not matched to a gene; V was cut back by 9 bases and J by 4 bases. The CDR3 region has the DNA TGTGCCAGCCTACTTGAGGGACAGGGGCAAGGCTATGGCTACACCTTC. It encodes CASLLEGQGQGYGYTF.

This clone is a singleton in its sample. The chain links TRBV6-2 or TRBV6-3 to TRBJ1-2, with D perhaps matching TRBD1 (6 bases). CDR3 length: 15 amino acids. Trimming took 4 bases from V and 8 from J, leaving 20 bases between them. Germline V lookup: CDR1 MNHEY, CDR2 SVGEGT. The CDR3: CASSSELAGVAGYTF. CDR3 bases: TGTGCCAGCAGTTCTGAACTGGCAGGGGTTGCAGGCTACACCTTC.

The V gene is TRBV7-3, the J gene TRBJ2-1; 11 bases agree with TRBD2. V was pared by 5 bases and J by 8 bases, with 5 bases of the junction left unmatched. CDR3 length: 14 residues. Germline V gives CDR1 SGHTA, CDR2 FQGTGA. Written as DNA, the CDR3 is TGTGCCAGCAGCGGTAGCGGGGGGGAGGATGAGCAGTTCTTC. This sequence encodes CASSGSGGEDEQFF.

CDR3 coding DNA: TGTGCCAGTAGTACCTATGGACAGGGAACGGGCTATGGCTACACCTTC. This translates into CASSTYGQGTGYGYTF. This chain links TRBV19 with TRBJ1-2; 8 bases align to TRBD1. The CDR3 has 16 amino acids. From germline, CDR1 is LNHDA and CDR2 SQIVND (reference sequence). Trimming cost V 4 bases and J 4 bases; bases outside gene matches: 11.

V and J are TRBV6-5 and TRBJ2-1; D might be TRBD2 (7 bases). Germline-derived CDR1 and CDR2 are MNHEY and SVGAGI. V lost 0 bases, J lost 7 bases, and 16 bases lay in between. The CDR3 runs 16 residues. The CDR3 coding sequence is TGTGCCAGCAGTTACTCGAGGGGGGGGGTTATAAATGAGCAGTTCTTC. The encoded protein is CASSYSRGGVINEQFF.

This chain links TRBV4-3 with TRBJ2-1; possibly TRBD1 or TRBD2 for D (5 bases each). Per the germline V gene, CDR1 is LGHNA and CDR2 is YSLEER. With 4 bases removed from V and 6 bases from J, the gap between germline ends came to 10 bases. The CDR3 has 13 amino acids. CDR3 region: CASSRGTSNEQFF. CDR3 bases: TGCGCCAGCAGCCGAGGGACCTCCAATGAGCAGTTCTTC.

This chain uses TRBV5-1 with TRBJ2-1; 7 nucleotides agree with TRBD2. Germline CDR1 is SGHRS and CDR2 is YFSETQ. The CDR3 totals 16 residues. Trimming took 1 base from V and 7 from J; bases not matched to a gene: 11. CDR3 loop: CASSLTASGQLNEQFF. Here the CDR3 DNA reads TGCGCCAGCAGCTTGACGGCTAGCGGACAATTAAATGAGCAGTTCTTC.

The chain links TRBV4-1 to TRBJ1-4, with a weak D call TRBD1 (6 bases). Germline values: CDR1 MGHRA, CDR2 YSYEKL. The CDR3 is 15 amino acids. Trimming took 3 bases from V and 8 from J, leaving 16 bases between them. The CDR3 spells CASSQGDRQGEKLFF. CDR3 DNA sequence: TGCGCCAGCAGCCAGGGGGACCGCCAGGGGGAAAAACTGTTTTTT.

The chain uses TRBV6-1 and TRBJ1-4; the D is unclear. This CDR3 spans 14 amino acids. The germline CDR1 and CDR2 sequences are MNHNS and SASEGT. The germline V and J ends were trimmed by 2 bases and 3 bases, with 7 bases remaining between them. DNA of the CDR3: TGTGCCAGCAGTGAACCTTGGTCTAATGAAAAACTGTTTTTT. Protein sequence: CASSEPWSNEKLFF.

This clone was observed a few times. The chain carries TRBV7-2 and TRBJ2-3; TRBD2 matches at 8 bases. Germline CDR1 is SGHTA and CDR2 is FQGNSA. J gave up 5 bases and V 6 bases, and 16 bases lay outside the gene matches. CDR3 length: 17 residues. The DNA for the CDR3 is TGTGCCAGCAGATTACCGGAGTCGGGACTAGTGCTAGATACGCAGTATTTT. It encodes CASRLPESGLVLDTQYF.

This clone was detected once. CDR3 residues: CASSPDRVGYEQYF. The DNA for the CDR3 is TGTGCCAGCAGCCCGGACAGGGTCGGCTACGAGCAGTACTTC. The chain combines TRBV5-6 with TRBJ2-7; TRBD1 matches 8 bases. The V and J ends lost 4 bases and 3 bases, in that order; junction bases with no gene match: 6. The germline V gene has CDR1 SGHDT and CDR2 YYEEEE. The CDR3 consists of 14 residues.

The chain employs TRBV28 and TRBJ1-1; D might be TRBD1 (6 bases). The germline gives CDR1 MDHEN, CDR2 SYDVKM. V lost 3 bases and J 1 base, leaving 9 bases between the germline ends. The CDR3 runs 14 residues. The CDR3 DNA follows: TGTGCCAGCAGTTTCAGGGGTACGAACACTGAAGCTTTCTTT. Protein sequence: CASSFRGTNTEAFF.